This T cell receptor (beta chain) was found in a study of chemoradiotherapy in HPV16-positive cancers. The study, taken as a whole, reports: Non-HPV-specific T cells did not expand in tumors during treatment, whereas candidate HPV-specific clones and E7-related motifs did.

Samples were taken several times over chemoradiotherapy. The CDR3 is 11 residues long. Germline CDR1 SNHLY, CDR2 FYNNEI. Trimming removed 5 bases from V and 5 bases from J, with 7 bases in between. The method was immunoSEQ multiplex PCR; TCRdb's version includes in-frame clones alone and lacks a portion of them. In the table there are roughly 70,000 clones, about 90% of which are singletons. Note on this clone: Its antigen is not identified.

Material: blood, obtained from a patient who underwent chemoradiotherapy. The genes are TRBV2 and TRBJ2-7; no clear D gene. This sequence originates from a human donor with HPV-associated anogenital cancer. This CDR3 reads CASSFLNEQYF. CDR3 in DNA: TGTGCCAGCAGTTTCCTCAACGAGCAGTACTTC.